These T cell receptor beta chains were read from a single sample in a study of blood T cell repertoires in COVID-19. Sequencing was performed with immunoSEQ multiplex PCR; in TCRdb, only in-frame clones are kept and a portion is missing. The table shows 60,000 to 65,000 clones, with 65% to 90% occurring only once. Sample: peripheral blood. The receptor set was obtained from a woman aged 55-70 years with acute or convalescent COVID-19. Both conserved end residues are part of each CDR3. A D gene is named only where the DNA matches it firmly. Clone size is given for some rows only: seen once, a few or many times, or a class if the clone is expanded.

V gene: TRBV4-1
D gene: TRBD1
clone size: NA
J gene: TRBJ1-1
CDR3 protein: CASSRQRDRVTEAFF
CDR3 DNA: TGCGCCAGCAGCCGACAGAGGGACAGAGTCACTGAAGCTTTCTTT

V gene: TRBV5-1
D gene: NA
clone size: NA
J gene: TRBJ1-2
CDR3 protein: CASRPTDLGALHGYTF
CDR3 DNA: TGCGCCAGCAGACCCACAGATTTGGGGGCCTTGCATGGCTACACCTTC

V gene: TRBV18
D gene: NA
clone size: NA
J gene: TRBJ2-7
CDR3 protein: CASSPRGGPRRIYEQYF
CDR3 DNA: TGTGCCAGCTCACCTCGAGGGGGACCAAGGAGGATCTACGAGCAGTACTTC

V gene: TRBV3-1/TRBV3-2
D gene: NA
clone size: NA
J gene: TRBJ2-7
CDR3 protein: CASSQQSLSYEQYF
CDR3 DNA: TGTGCCAGCAGCCAACAGTCGCTCTCCTACGAGCAGTACTTC

V gene: TRBV21-1
D gene: NA
clone size: NA
J gene: TRBJ2-7
CDR3 protein: CASSPVRDRHDLQYF
CDR3 DNA: TGTGCCAGCAGCCCGGTCCGGGACAGACACGACTTACAGTACTTC

V gene: TRBV6-5
D gene: TRBD2
clone size: NA
J gene: TRBJ2-3
CDR3 protein: CASRTAGGGSDTQYF
CDR3 DNA: TGTGCCAGCAGAACAGCGGGGGGGGGATCAGATACGCAGTATTTT

V gene: TRBV11-2
D gene: TRBD1
clone size: NA
J gene: TRBJ1-1
CDR3 protein: CASSLGPTGVTEAFF
CDR3 DNA: TGTGCCAGCAGCTTAGGGCCAACAGGGGTCACTGAAGCTTTCTTT

V gene: TRBV11-3
D gene: NA
clone size: NA
J gene: TRBJ2-2
CDR3 protein: CASSPLTGELFF
CDR3 DNA: TGTGCCAGCAGCCCCTTAACCGGGGAGCTGTTTTTT

V gene: TRBV3-1/TRBV3-2
D gene: TRBD1
clone size: NA
J gene: TRBJ1-2
CDR3 protein: CASSHLQGEGYTF
CDR3 DNA: TGTGCCAGCAGCCACTTACAGGGGGAGGGCTACACCTTC

V gene: TRBV30
D gene: NA
clone size: NA
J gene: TRBJ2-1
CDR3 protein: CAWSAGPGVIEQFF
CDR3 DNA: TGTGCCTGGAGCGCGGGGCCGGGGGTGATAGAGCAGTTCTTC

V gene: TRBV11-2
D gene: TRBD1
clone size: NA
J gene: TRBJ1-2
CDR3 protein: CASSFGTGGSGYTF
CDR3 DNA: TGTGCCAGCAGCTTTGGGACAGGGGGCTCTGGCTACACCTTC

V gene: TRBV19
D gene: NA
clone size: NA
J gene: TRBJ2-1
CDR3 protein: CASSIDLAPVQYEQFF
CDR3 DNA: TGTGCCAGTAGTATAGATTTGGCGCCAGTACAGTATGAGCAGTTCTTC

V gene: TRBV6-6
D gene: NA
clone size: once
J gene: TRBJ1-6
CDR3 protein: CASRDRDSPLHF
CDR3 DNA: TGTGCCAGCAGAGACAGAGATTCACCCCTCCACTTT

V gene: TRBV11-2
D gene: TRBD2
clone size: NA
J gene: TRBJ2-7
CDR3 protein: CASSLAASGDYEQYF
CDR3 DNA: TGTGCCAGCAGCTTAGCGGCTAGCGGGGACTACGAGCAGTACTTC

V gene: TRBV6-5
D gene: NA
clone size: NA
J gene: TRBJ2-7
CDR3 protein: CASSLQGGPYEQYF
CDR3 DNA: TGTGCCAGCAGTCTACAGGGTGGACCCTACGAGCAGTACTTC

V gene: TRBV24-1
D gene: TRBD1
clone size: NA
J gene: TRBJ2-1
CDR3 protein: CATSDLTPGQGGNEQFF
CDR3 DNA: TGTGCCACCAGTGATTTGACACCGGGACAGGGAGGCAATGAGCAGTTCTTC

V gene: TRBV4-2
D gene: TRBD2
clone size: NA
J gene: TRBJ2-2
CDR3 protein: CASSPETSGGVWTGELFF
CDR3 DNA: TGTGCCAGCAGCCCCGAGACTAGCGGGGGGGTCTGGACCGGGGAGCTGTTTTTT

V gene: TRBV2
D gene: NA
clone size: NA
J gene: TRBJ1-1
CDR3 protein: CASSEWEGRAFF
CDR3 DNA: TGTGCCAGCAGCGAATGGGAAGGGAGGGCTTTCTTT

V gene: TRBV7-7
D gene: NA
clone size: few
J gene: TRBJ2-5
CDR3 protein: CASSLGRGETQYF
CDR3 DNA: TGTGCCAGCAGCTTAGGAAGGGGGGAGACCCAGTACTTC

V gene: TRBV5-1
D gene: NA
clone size: NA
J gene: TRBJ2-7
CDR3 protein: CASSFSDGISSYEQYF
CDR3 DNA: TGCGCCAGCAGCTTCTCCGACGGGATAAGCTCCTACGAGCAGTACTTC

V gene: TRBV19
D gene: NA
clone size: NA
J gene: TRBJ1-1
CDR3 protein: CASSIGFAGPNTEAFF
CDR3 DNA: TGTGCCAGTAGTATTGGATTTGCAGGCCCGAACACTGAAGCTTTCTTT

V gene: TRBV6-2/TRBV6-3
D gene: TRBD2
clone size: NA
J gene: TRBJ2-1
CDR3 protein: CASSSILAGVNEQFF
CDR3 DNA: TGTGCCAGCAGTTCTATACTAGCGGGGGTTAATGAGCAGTTCTTC

V gene: TRBV5-5
D gene: TRBD1
clone size: NA
J gene: TRBJ1-1
CDR3 protein: CASSAGQERAEAFF
CDR3 DNA: TGTGCCAGCAGCGCCGGACAGGAGAGGGCTGAAGCTTTCTTT

V gene: TRBV5-1
D gene: TRBD2
clone size: NA
J gene: TRBJ2-1
CDR3 protein: CASSYTSGVYNEQFF
CDR3 DNA: TGCGCCAGCAGCTACACTAGCGGGGTTTACAATGAGCAGTTCTTC

V gene: TRBV6-1
D gene: TRBD1
clone size: few
J gene: TRBJ2-6
CDR3 protein: CASSARTGQSSGANVLTF
CDR3 DNA: TGTGCCAGCAGTGCCCGGACAGGTCAGAGCTCTGGGGCCAACGTCCTGACTTTC

V gene: TRBV3-1/TRBV3-2
D gene: NA
clone size: NA
J gene: TRBJ1-1
CDR3 protein: CASSQGRGISEAFF
CDR3 DNA: TGTGCCAGCAGCCAAGGGAGGGGCATCTCTGAAGCTTTCTTT

V gene: TRBV2
D gene: NA
clone size: NA
J gene: TRBJ1-5
CDR3 protein: CASTPGRGNQPQHF
CDR3 DNA: TGTGCCAGCACACCAGGGAGGGGGAATCAGCCCCAGCATTTT

V gene: TRBV24-1
D gene: TRBD1
clone size: NA
J gene: TRBJ1-2
CDR3 protein: CATSKGASGYTF
CDR3 DNA: TGTGCCACCAGTAAGGGGGCTTCGGGCTACACCTTC

V gene: TRBV7-3
D gene: NA
clone size: NA
J gene: TRBJ2-5
CDR3 protein: CASSIQVKETQYF
CDR3 DNA: TGTGCCAGCAGCATACAGGTTAAAGAGACCCAGTACTTC

V gene: TRBV6-6
D gene: NA
clone size: NA
J gene: TRBJ1-2
CDR3 protein: CASSPRQDYGYTF
CDR3 DNA: TGTGCCAGCAGCCCTCGTCAGGACTATGGCTACACCTTC

V gene: TRBV19
D gene: TRBD1
clone size: NA
J gene: TRBJ2-1
CDR3 protein: CASNVGQATYNEQFF
CDR3 DNA: TGTGCCAGTAACGTGGGACAGGCCACCTACAATGAGCAGTTCTTC

V gene: TRBV5-5
D gene: TRBD2
clone size: NA
J gene: TRBJ2-3
CDR3 protein: CASSNAQRGGKADTQYF
CDR3 DNA: TGTGCCAGCAGCAACGCCCAGCGGGGGGGAAAGGCAGATACGCAGTATTTT

V gene: TRBV10-3
D gene: NA
clone size: NA
J gene: TRBJ1-2
CDR3 protein: CATRDSGGYGYTF
CDR3 DNA: TGTGCCACCAGGGACTCCGGTGGCTATGGCTACACCTTC

V gene: TRBV18
D gene: TRBD1
clone size: NA
J gene: TRBJ1-5
CDR3 protein: CASSSRGRDQPQHF
CDR3 DNA: TGTGCCAGCTCCTCGAGGGGGCGAGATCAGCCCCAGCATTTT

V gene: TRBV4-1
D gene: NA
clone size: NA
J gene: TRBJ1-2
CDR3 protein: CASSQGTDYGYTF
CDR3 DNA: TGCGCCAGCAGCCAAGGGACAGACTATGGCTACACCTTC

V gene: TRBV27
D gene: NA
clone size: NA
J gene: TRBJ1-4
CDR3 protein: CASRTLGGGNEKLFF
CDR3 DNA: TGTGCCAGCAGGACTCTAGGGGGAGGGAATGAAAAACTGTTTTTT

V gene: TRBV27
D gene: NA
clone size: few
J gene: TRBJ2-2
CDR3 protein: CASSFTGAQRRQLFF
CDR3 DNA: TGTGCCAGCAGTTTCACAGGCGCCCAGAGAAGGCAGCTGTTTTTT

V gene: TRBV18
D gene: TRBD1
clone size: NA
J gene: TRBJ1-1
CDR3 protein: CASSLTQGASTEAFF
CDR3 DNA: TGTGCCAGCTCACTAACACAGGGGGCGTCCACTGAAGCTTTCTTT

V gene: TRBV11-2
D gene: NA
clone size: few
J gene: TRBJ1-1
CDR3 protein: CASSSRWTEAFF
CDR3 DNA: TGTGCCAGCAGCTCGAGGTGGACTGAAGCTTTCTTT

V gene: TRBV5-1
D gene: NA
clone size: NA
J gene: TRBJ1-3
CDR3 protein: CASSLWSAGSGNTIYF
CDR3 DNA: TGCGCCAGCAGCTTGTGGTCCGCAGGCTCTGGAAACACCATATATTTT

V gene: TRBV7-9
D gene: TRBD1
clone size: few
J gene: TRBJ1-6
CDR3 protein: CASSHGTGRRNSPLHF
CDR3 DNA: TGTGCCAGCAGCCACGGGACAGGGAGAAGGAATTCACCCCTCCACTTT

V gene: TRBV18
D gene: NA
clone size: once
J gene: TRBJ1-1
CDR3 protein: CASSPSRDTEAFF
CDR3 DNA: TGTGCCAGCTCCCCCTCGCGGGACACTGAAGCTTTCTTT

V gene: TRBV5-1
D gene: NA
clone size: NA
J gene: TRBJ1-2
CDR3 protein: CASSLAGWVRDGYTF
CDR3 DNA: TGCGCCAGCAGCTTGGCCGGGTGGGTAAGAGATGGCTACACCTTC

V gene: TRBV24-1
D gene: NA
clone size: many
J gene: TRBJ2-2
CDR3 protein: CATSGQALTGELFF
CDR3 DNA: TGTGCCACCAGTGGGCAGGCCCTCACCGGGGAGCTGTTTTTT

V gene: TRBV5-1
D gene: TRBD1
clone size: NA
J gene: TRBJ1-2
CDR3 protein: CASSSRQGVDYGYTF
CDR3 DNA: TGCGCCAGCAGCTCCAGACAGGGGGTCGACTATGGCTACACCTTC